The present T cell receptor (beta chain) was sequenced within a study of CD8 T cells in ankylosing spondylitis. This CDR3 has 12 amino acids. The germline V and J ends were trimmed by 3 bases and 8 bases, with 10 bases remaining between them. Looked up from germline, CDR1 is SGHVS and CDR2 is FQNEAQ. TCRdb recomputed calls from the 5' RACE reads with MiXCR, one row per CDR3 protein. This table holds some 200,000 distinct CDR3 sequences, roughly 13% found once. Input material: blood, either unsorted or a sorted T cell fraction (not recorded which). The rearrangement uses TRBV7-8 and TRBJ1-2; D is unresolved. This TCR came from a male donor with ankylosing spondylitis or in good health (not recorded which). For the CDR3, the DNA is TGTGCCAGCAGCTTTTGGGGAGAGGGCTACACCTTC. Translated, it gives CASSFWGEGYTF.